The clone carrying this TCR beta chain was detected once. Its cognate antigen is unknown. This entry belongs to a study of T cell responses to AZD1222 COVID-19 vaccine. Findings and caveats of the study: Unmutated variant regions are reportedly targeted by nearly half of spike-specific TCRs. Clonal diversity was possibly underestimated; the donors were predominantly white British and more often female.

Produced via immunoSEQ multiplex PCR; TCRdb's table is partial and in-frame only. The sample holds 120,000 to 150,000 clones, around nine tenths seen once. V was pared by 6 bases and J by 3 bases, with 7 bases of the junction left unmatched. The CDR3 totals 15 residues. Germline CDR1 and CDR2: MNHEY and SVGAGI. This receptor was obtained from an adult who received the AZD1222 COVID-19 vaccine. The sample consisted of peripheral blood, taken 28 days after the second AZD1222 dose. The chain combines TRBV6-5 with TRBJ1-1, with 10 nucleotides matching TRBD1. The CDR3 loop reads CASRVGTGEDTEAFF. DNA of the CDR3: TGTGCCAGCAGAGTCGGGACAGGGGAGGACACTGAAGCTTTCTTT.